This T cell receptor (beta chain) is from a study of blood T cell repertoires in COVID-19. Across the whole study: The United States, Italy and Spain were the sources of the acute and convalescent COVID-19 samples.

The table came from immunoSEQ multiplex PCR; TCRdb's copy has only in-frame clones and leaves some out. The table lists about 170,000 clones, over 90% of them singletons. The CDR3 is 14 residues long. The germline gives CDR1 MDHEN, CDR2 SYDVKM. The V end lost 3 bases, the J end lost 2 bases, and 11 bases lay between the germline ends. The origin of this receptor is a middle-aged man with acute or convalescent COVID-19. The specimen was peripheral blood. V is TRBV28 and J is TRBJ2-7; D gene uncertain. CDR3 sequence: CASSFRDTAYEQYF. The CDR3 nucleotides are TGTGCCAGCAGTTTCAGAGACACTGCCTACGAGCAGTACTTC.